Below, 8 T cell receptor beta chains from the same sample are listed, as sequenced in a study of blood T cell repertoires in COVID-19. Sequenced by immunoSEQ multiplex PCR; TCRdb stores in-frame clones only, minus some. This table holds some 160,000 clones, 78% found once. Sequencing input: peripheral blood. These receptors all come from a woman of 80 years or more with acute or convalescent COVID-19.

The gene calls are TRBV5-1 and TRBJ2-2; TRBD2 matches 12 bases. The germline CDR1 and CDR2 sequences are SGHRS and YFSETQ. This CDR3 spans 14 amino acids. The ends lost 5 bases at V and 8 bases at J; junction bases unmatched: 4. The CDR3 region has the DNA TGCGCCAGCAGTTTGACTAGCGGGGGAGGGGAGCTGTTTTTT. It encodes CASSLTSGGGELFF.

The chain uses TRBV7-2 and TRBJ2-5; 10 bases agree with TRBD2. CDR1 is SGHTA, CDR2 FQGNSA, per germline. Losses at the gene ends were 5 bases for V and 5 bases for J; bases not matched to a gene: 14. CDR3 length: 17 amino acids. The CDR3: CASSPGGSGGLRETQYF. In nucleotides, the CDR3 is TGTGCCAGCAGCCCCGGCGGTAGCGGGGGGTTGCGGGAGACCCAGTACTTC.

The genes are TRBV6-1 and TRBJ2-7; 11 nucleotides align to TRBD1. Losses at the gene ends were 3 bases for V and 5 bases for J; bases not matched to a gene: 6. The germline V gene encodes CDR1 MNHNS and CDR2 SASEGT. CDR3 size: 15 residues. CDR3 region: CASSDGQGASHEQYF. Here the CDR3 DNA reads TGTGCCAGCAGTGATGGACAGGGGGCGAGTCACGAGCAGTACTTC.

The chain carries TRBV24-1 and TRBJ2-3; TRBD2 matches 8 bases. The CDR3 extends over 17 amino acids. CDR1 KGHDR and CDR2 SFDVKD come from the germline V gene. J was trimmed by 4 bases and V by 2 bases; bases with no gene match: 10. CDR3 amino acids: CATSDYLGLGDADTQYF. The CDR3 DNA is TGTGCCACCAGTGATTACTTGGGACTAGGGGACGCAGATACGCAGTATTTT.

In this sample, this clone turned up once. V is TRBV24-1 and J is TRBJ2-3; D unresolved. The length of the CDR3 is 13 residues. Germline-derived CDR1 and CDR2 are KGHDR and SFDVKD. Deletions cut 0 bases from V and 8 bases from J, with 8 bases between. CDR3: CATSDLTSGTQYF. DNA of the CDR3: TGTGCCACCAGTGATTTGACTTCAGGTACGCAGTATTTT.

The chain has TRBV7-8 and TRBJ2-7; 7 nucleotides agree with TRBD2. J gave up 4 bases and V 5 bases, and 8 bases lay outside the gene matches. The CDR3 sequence is 14 residues long. Germline-derived CDR1 and CDR2 are SGHVS and FQNEAQ. CDR3 amino acids: CASSATGGMYEQYF. CDR3 in DNA: TGTGCCAGCAGCGCGACCGGGGGGATGTACGAGCAGTACTTC.

The chain uses TRBV20-1 and TRBJ1-5, with 12 bases aligning to TRBD1. Germline CDR1 DFQATT, CDR2 SNEGSKA (reference sequence). Germline trimming cut 3 bases from V and 6 bases from J; bases unmatched to any gene: 6. The CDR3 runs to 15 residues. CDR3 in amino acids: CSASDGTGGIQPQHF. The CDR3 coding sequence is TGCAGTGCTAGTGATGGGACAGGGGGCATTCAGCCCCAGCATTTT.

The chain carries TRBV6-1 and TRBJ2-3; 8 nucleotides line up with TRBD1. The ends lost 0 bases at V and 3 bases at J; junction bases unmatched: 11. Germline loops: CDR1 MNHNS, CDR2 SASEGT. The CDR3 is 18 residues long. CDR3 amino acids: CASSEAGDRGRGTDTQYF. CDR3 in DNA: TGTGCCAGCAGTGAAGCAGGCGACAGGGGAAGGGGGACAGATACGCAGTATTTT.